Sequencing of this T cell receptor beta chain was carried out in a study of blood T cell repertoires in COVID-19. Profiling relied on immunoSEQ multiplex PCR, and the TCRdb table lists in-frame clones only, not all of them. This repertoire shows 80,000 to 90,000 clones, roughly 84% found once; its top ten account for roughly 10%. Source material: peripheral blood. This clonotype was obtained from a man aged 65 to 85 with acute or convalescent COVID-19.

The CDR3 is CASGTGTGGGNTQYF. CDR3 coding DNA: TGTGCCAGCGGGACCGGGACAGGGGGCGGGAATACGCAGTATTTT. The chain carries TRBV2 and TRBJ2-3; TRBD1 agrees at 12 bases. The CDR3 has 15 amino acids. V shed 8 bases and J 7 bases; nucleotides not matched to a gene: 10. Germline V lookup: CDR1 SNHLY, CDR2 FYNNEI.